These T cell receptor beta chains were read from a single sample in a study of cytomegalovirus exposure and HLA in healthy donors. Sequenced by immunoSEQ multiplex PCR; TCRdb stores in-frame clones only, minus some. The profile shows fewer than 200,000 clones, 75% to 90% of them singletons. The sample consisted of PBMCs. These receptors all come from a boy aged 5 to 17 in good health and CMV-seronegative. Each CDR3 is given without its conserved first and last residue. D genes are given only for firm matches.

D	V	J	CDR3
-	TRBV19	TRBJ2-2	ASSIGGLLTGELF
-	TRBV19	TRBJ2-7	ASSVGRHEQY
-	TRBV6-1	TRBJ1-1	ASSRTVPNTEAF
TRBD2	TRBV7-3	TRBJ2-7	ASSLQAGVAEQY
-	TRBV29-1	TRBJ1-1	SVEVGGRSTEAF
-	TRBV6-5	TRBJ1-2	ASSMAGRRVDGYT
-	TRBV11-3	TRBJ2-7	ASSLFLGPYEQY
TRBD2	TRBV19	TRBJ2-3	ASSMAGVKADTQY
-	TRBV7-9	TRBJ1-4	ASSVRGTNEKLF
-	TRBV5-6	-	ASSLVGQGAYEQY
-	TRBV19	TRBJ2-6	ASSIGEGRGANVLT
TRBD1	TRBV11-3	TRBJ2-1	ASSLASGGGVNNEQF
-	TRBV6-5	TRBJ2-7	ASTGFTYEQY
TRBD1	TRBV6-5	TRBJ1-2	ASSYSITGDNYGYT
-	TRBV18	TRBJ2-4	ASSVRTGRDIQY
-	TRBV19	TRBJ2-5	ASSNIRETQY
-	TRBV5-4	TRBJ1-1	ASSLGLMNTEAF
-	TRBV29-1	TRBJ2-5	SVSGDRLRTQY
-	TRBV7-9	TRBJ1-3	ASSLGLSGNTIY
TRBD1	TRBV9	TRBJ1-3	ASSVGQGLGNTIY
TRBD1	TRBV7-3	TRBJ2-1	ASSLMGQGNEQF
TRBD1	TRBV25-1	-	ASSAPGQGANEQY
-	TRBV4-1	TRBJ2-3	ASSQALWTAPSTDTQY
-	TRBV19	TRBJ1-1	ASSPTVNTEAF
-	TRBV30	TRBJ1-1	AWTGLYTEAF
TRBD2	TRBV6-5	TRBJ2-1	ASRLGLFNEQF
TRBD1	TRBV5-8	TRBJ2-3	ASSLERGQVADTQY
-	TRBV4-1	TRBJ1-2	ASSRGRGGSNYGYT
TRBD1	TRBV27	TRBJ1-4	ASRSFPGQGYLANEKLF
TRBD2	TRBV7-6	TRBJ2-1	ASSLAAGAYNEQF
TRBD2	TRBV7-2	TRBJ2-7	ASSLGTSGTTYEQY
TRBD1	TRBV11-2	TRBJ2-5	ASSLDRGPGDQETQY
-	TRBV6-5	TRBJ1-1	ASSYSFRDTEAF
-	TRBV27	-	ASRLRGPTYEQY
-	TRBV29-1	TRBJ2-3	SAPSGQSTDTQY
TRBD2	TRBV11-2	TRBJ2-5	ASTPRGGAAETQY
-	TRBV11-2	TRBJ2-3	ASSLGITGSDTQY
TRBD1	TRBV6-1	TRBJ1-5	ASSETFQGANQPQH
TRBD1	TRBV15	TRBJ2-7	ATSRDQFRTGRNLGELYEQY
-	TRBV5-6	TRBJ1-4	ASSLGGATNEKLF
TRBD1	TRBV9	TRBJ1-1	ASSGQGTGNTEAF
TRBD2	TRBV2	TRBJ2-1	ASNGRGVNEQF
-	TRBV19	TRBJ1-5	ASSMIRDSNQPQH
TRBD2	TRBV2	TRBJ2-1	ASSQSSGSYNEQF
-	TRBV2	TRBJ1-1	ASRRVTGTDTEAF
TRBD2	TRBV6-4	TRBJ2-2	ASSDSPSGSTGELF
TRBD1	TRBV5-1	TRBJ1-2	ASSLDWGQESYGYT
TRBD2	TRBV19	TRBJ2-1	ASTPIGTSVGEQF
TRBD2	TRBV28	TRBJ2-7	ASSLVSGGRYEQY
-	TRBV2	TRBJ1-2	ASSGAGGRSLSNGYT
-	TRBV19	TRBJ1-2	ASNPAPLTVYGYT
TRBD1	TRBV7-6	TRBJ2-7	ASSPDGTGFHEQY
-	TRBV7-9	TRBJ1-2	ASSPSYYGYT